One TCR beta chain is described in this entry. Its specificity is unknown. MiXCR was run by TCRdb on the 5' RACE reads, yielding one entry per CDR3 protein. The data show approximately 300,000 distinct CDR3 sequences, approximately 15% seen once. This CDR3 is 17 amino acids long. Losses at the gene ends were 4 bases for V and 6 bases for J; bases not matched to a gene: 14. Germline assignment: CDR1 ENHRY and CDR2 SYGVKD. This entry belongs to a study of T-cell memory formation after mild COVID-19. The wider study: There were largely donor-specific TCR clusters. Study-wide results and caveats: Second-wave clones that peaked on day 37 lacked confirmed SARS-CoV-2 specificity. Contracting CD8+ clones were enriched in EMRA, CD4+ mainly in CM and EM. Some clones that responded were present in memory (sampled pre-infection), which suggests cross-reactive memory joined.

Sequenced input: PBMCs or a T cell subset sorted from them (not recorded which). This TCR was recovered from a man aged 18 to 29 who had mild COVID-19 (a few samples of this study predate the infection). Cell type and time point are not known. The J gene is TRBJ2-2, the V gene TRBV10-3; 7 bases match TRBD1. The CDR3 loop reads CAISGFGKGASSGELFF. DNA for the CDR3: TGTGCCATCAGTGGTTTCGGGAAGGGGGCATCGTCCGGGGAGCTGTTTTTT.